The rows below give T cell receptor beta chains drawn from one sample of a study of blood T cell repertoires in COVID-19. Sequencing used immunoSEQ multiplex PCR; TCRdb keeps in-frame clones, though not all of them. The sample comprises 180,000 or so clones, approximately 85% of which are singletons, and around 9.5% rests with the top ten. Sequencing was performed on peripheral blood. Receptors originate from a woman over 75 with acute or convalescent COVID-19. The CDR3 runs from the conserved cysteine through the conserved F or W. A D gene is named only where the DNA matches it firmly. A clone size is listed for some rows: how often the clone was seen (once, few, many), or a class if it is expanded.

D	size	V	J	CDR3	DNA
NA	NA	TRBV5-4	TRBJ2-3	CASSLSNIRSTDTQYF	TGTGCCAGCAGCCTGTCCAATATCCGGAGCACAGATACGCAGTATTTT
NA	NA	TRBV4-3	TRBJ2-2	CASSQGTSGELFF	TGCGCCAGCAGCCAAGGGACTTCCGGGGAGCTGTTTTTT
TRBD2	NA	TRBV19	TRBJ2-2	CASTPPGLGVTGELFF	TGTGCCAGTACCCCACCGGGACTAGGTGTCACCGGGGAGCTGTTTTTT
NA	few	TRBV11-2	TRBJ1-2	CASSMQSLSYYTF	TGTGCCAGCAGCATGCAAAGCCTGTCTTACTACACCTTC
NA	NA	TRBV23-1	TRBJ1-6	CASSQPEANSPLHF	TGCGCCAGCAGTCAACCAGAGGCTAATTCACCCCTCCACTTT
NA	NA	TRBV6-5	TRBJ1-5	CASNARGGRGQPQHF	TGTGCCAGCAACGCCAGGGGCGGTAGGGGTCAGCCCCAGCATTTT
NA	once	TRBV7-6	TRBJ1-3	CASSLGPTSGNTIYF	TGTGCCAGCAGCTTGGGGCCGACATCCGGAAACACCATATATTTT
TRBD1	NA	TRBV7-3	TRBJ1-2	CASSLSGRGRGDYTF	TGTGCCAGCAGCTTAAGTGGCAGGGGGCGCGGTGACTACACCTTC
TRBD1	few	TRBV19	TRBJ1-5	CASRGTGRNQPQHF	TGTGCCAGCCGCGGGACAGGGAGAAATCAGCCCCAGCATTTT
NA	NA	TRBV10-3	TRBJ1-3	CAIMEQGNTIYF	TGTGCCATCATGGAACAGGGAAACACCATATATTTT
NA	NA	TRBV5-6	TRBJ2-7	CASSYMRLVSEQYF	TGTGCCAGCAGTTACATGAGGCTAGTATCCGAGCAGTACTTC
NA	NA	TRBV20-1	TRBJ1-1	CSASGLYGGGYTEAFF	TGCAGTGCTAGTGGTCTCTACGGGGGGGGATATACTGAAGCTTTCTTT
NA	NA	TRBV21-1	TRBJ2-7	CASSKEGTGGNEQYF	TGTGCCAGCAGCAAAGAGGGGACAGGGGGCAACGAGCAGTACTTC
TRBD2	NA	TRBV20-1	TRBJ2-7	CSASTAGGQAYEQYF	TGCAGTGCTAGTACGGCGGGGGGGCAGGCCTACGAGCAGTACTTC
NA	NA	TRBV6-5	TRBJ1-2	CASSRERTNYGYTF	TGTGCCAGCAGTCGAGAGAGGACTAACTATGGCTACACCTTC
NA	NA	TRBV7-9	TRBJ1-2	CASSLDGDGYTF	TGTGCCAGCAGCTTAGACGGGGATGGCTACACCTTC
NA	NA	TRBV27	TRBJ1-1	CASSLSGTVNTEAFF	TGTGCCAGCAGTTTATCCGGAACAGTCAACACTGAAGCTTTCTTT
TRBD2	NA	TRBV10-3	TRBJ2-2	CAIRSRGGHTGELFF	TGTGCCATCAGGTCGCGGGGGGGCCACACCGGGGAGCTGTTTTTT